This T cell receptor beta chain is drawn from a study of a mutant IDH1 vaccine in newly diagnosed glioma. In germline, CDR1 is SGHRS, CDR2 YFSETQ. The CDR3 is 13 amino acids. V lost 4 bases, J lost 8 bases, and 6 bases stayed unmatched. Generated by immunoSEQ multiplex PCR, the TCRdb table keeps only in-frame clones and is missing some. The sample has under 35,000 clones; more than 65% are singletons. Time point of the sample: baseline, week 1 (first vaccination visit). Treatment in this sample: pre-vaccination baseline after standard-of-care therapy. Those who donated had recent WHO grade 3 or 4 IDH1-mutant, ATRX-lost astrocytomas.

The sequence came from a man aged 25-45 years with glioma. The source material was PBMCs, sampled from a glioma patient treated with radiotherapy, temozolomide or both. The J gene is TRBJ2-1, the V gene TRBV5-1, with 7 bases that match TRBD2. In DNA, the CDR3 is TGCGCCAGCAGCACGCCTAGCGGTGATGAGCAGTTCTTC. Translating gives CASSTPSGDEQFF.